The 6 T cell receptor beta chains reported below all come from one sample, sequenced in a study of CD8+ T cells in alopecia areata. Reverse transcription of extracted RNA yielded cDNA, which provided the sequencing template. The method was immunoSEQ multiplex PCR; TCRdb's version includes in-frame clones alone and lacks a portion of them. The sample lists a few hundred thousand clones; more than 55% were seen once. The material sequenced was CD8+ T cells sorted from blood. Receptors originate from a human donor in good health.

This clone was seen more than once but under ten times. V usage is TRBV29-1 and J usage is TRBJ1-2; D gene uncertain. The germline gives CDR1 SQVTM, CDR2 ANQGSEA. Trimming cost V 4 bases and J 8 bases, with 11 bases left between them. This CDR3 is built from 11 residues. CDR3 in amino acids: CSVGAGEGYTF. The CDR3 DNA follows: TGCAGCGTTGGAGCCGGGGAAGGCTACACCTTC.

This clone came up once. The rearrangement joins TRBV5-6 to TRBJ2-3; D unresolved. The CDR3 spans 14 residues. Germline V CDR1 and CDR2: SGHDT, YYEEEE. The V end was cut by 4 bases, the J end by 2 bases, with 11 bases between. This chain's CDR3 is CASSAGTYTDTQYF. Written as DNA, the CDR3 is TGTGCCAGCAGCGCAGGAACCTACACAGATACGCAGTATTTT.

The chain combines TRBV30 with TRBJ2-3, with TRBD2 matching 8 bases. Trimming cost V 4 bases and J 6 bases; bases outside gene matches: 9. Germline V gives CDR1 GTSNPN, CDR2 SVGIG (reference sequence). The CDR3 consists of 14 residues. For the CDR3, the DNA is TGTGCCTGGATCTTGCGGGGGGCACGGGATACGCAGTATTTT. Translating gives CAWILRGARDTQYF.

The chain joins TRBV25-1 to TRBJ1-2, with D possibly matching TRBD1 (5 bases). The CDR3 is 14 residues long. The V end was cut by 8 bases, the J end by 2 bases, with 15 bases between. CDR1 and CDR2 from the germline V gene are MGHDK and SYGVNS. The CDR3, as DNA: TGTGCCAGCTTGTATTCAGGGCGGAACTATGGCTACACCTTC. Protein product: CASLYSGRNYGYTF.

This clone was detected a few times. The V and J genes are TRBV10-2 and TRBJ2-2; no clear D. The CDR3 spans 13 residues. Germline loops: CDR1 WSHSY, CDR2 SAAADI. The germline V and J ends were trimmed by 0 bases and 7 bases, with 6 bases remaining between them. In DNA, the CDR3 is TGCGCCAGCAGTGAGTCAGGCAGCGGGGAGCTGTTTTTT. It specifies CASSESGSGELFF.

The chain is built from TRBV6-6 and TRBJ2-7; maybe TRBD2 (6 bases). Germline-derived CDR1 and CDR2 are MNHNY and SVGAGI (reference sequence). V was shortened by 8 bases and J by 7 bases, with 15 bases between the two germline ends. The CDR3 has 12 residues. This CDR3 reads CASRGTSVEQYF. Written as DNA, the CDR3 is TGTGCCAGCCGGGGGACTTCGGTGGAGCAGTACTTC.